Sequencing of this T cell receptor (beta chain) was carried out in a study of post-analysis software for immune sequencing data. The authors incorporated unique molecular identifiers into the TCR beta cDNA libraries. TCRdb independently ran MiXCR on the PCR reads; one entry per CDR3 protein. The table records over 700,000 distinct CDR3 sequences, about 32% of them present only once. As to this clonotype: This clone may be a read error of a much larger clone one base away.

The sequence was collected from a girl under 18 with multiple sclerosis. The sequenced material came from blood.

The CDR3 DNA is TGTACCAGCGGTCAGGGACCCTTGAATTCACCCCTCCACTTT. Translating it yields CTSGQGPLNSPLHF. The chain links TRBV28 to TRBJ1-6, with a tentative D call TRBD1 (5 bases). Germline V CDR1 and CDR2: MDHEN, SYDVKM. The CDR3 has 14 amino acids.